Below, 29 T cell receptor beta chains from the same sample are listed, as sequenced in a study of blood T cell repertoires in COVID-19. Sequencing was performed with immunoSEQ multiplex PCR; in TCRdb, only in-frame clones are kept and a portion is missing. The data hold tens of thousands of clones, with 74% observed a single time. Specimen: peripheral blood. The receptors here all came from a woman of 80 years or more with acute or convalescent COVID-19.

The V and J genes are TRBV28 and TRBJ1-4; maybe TRBD1 (5 bases). The ends were cut back, 6 bases at V and 4 bases at J, with 18 bases in the middle. The CDR3 covers 16 residues. The germline CDR1 and CDR2 sequences are MDHEN and SYDVKM. The CDR3 loop is CASSDSGAGINEKLFF. CDR3 nucleotide sequence: TGTGCCAGCAGCGACTCCGGGGCGGGGATTAATGAAAAACTGTTTTTT.

This clone was found once. The V and J genes are TRBV15 and TRBJ2-3; D is ambiguous. CDR1 and CDR2 from the germline V gene are LNHNV and YYDKDF (reference sequence). This CDR3 is built from 16 residues. Trimming shortened V by 0 bases and J by 5 bases, and 15 bases separated the two germline ends. CDR3 bases: TGTGCCACCAGCAGAGACCTCGAACAGTCTGGAGATACGCAGTATTTT. Translating gives CATSRDLEQSGDTQYF. The full variable domain, its missing parts supplied by reference TRBV15 and TRBJ2-3, is DAMVIQNPRYQVTQFGKPVTLSCSQTLNHNVMYWYQQKSSQAPKLLFHYYDKDFNNEADTPDNFQSRRPNTSFCFLDIRSPGLGDTAMYLCATSRDLEQSGDTQYFGPGTRLTVL.

The chain uses TRBV7-9 and TRBJ2-5; TRBD1 aligns across 7 bases. After removal of 5 bases from V and 2 bases from J, the junction contained 5 bases not matched to a gene. The CDR3 covers 14 residues. Germline CDR1 SEHNR, CDR2 FQNEAQ (reference sequence). Here the CDR3 DNA reads TGTGCCAGCAGCACTGGGACAGAACAAGAGACCCAGTACTTC. Protein: CASSTGTEQETQYF.

V is TRBV7-2 and J is TRBJ1-3; D is possibly TRBD1 (6 bases). Germline CDR1 SGHTA, CDR2 FQGNSA. This CDR3 comprises 15 residues. Deletions cut 1 base from V and 2 bases from J, with 9 bases between. The CDR3 is CASSLEAGAGNTIYF. In DNA form, the CDR3 reads TGTGCCAGCAGCTTAGAGGCAGGGGCTGGAAACACCATATATTTT. Filled out from reference TRBV7-2 and TRBJ1-3, the complete variable domain reads GAGVSQSPSNKVTEKGKDVELRCDPISGHTALYWYRQSLGQGLEFLIYFQGNSAPDKSGLPSDRFSAERTGGSVSTLTIQRTQQEDSAVYLCASSLEAGAGNTIYFGEGSWLTVV.

This chain uses TRBV4-3 with TRBJ2-5, with D possibly being TRBD1 (6 bases). Germline lookup yields CDR1 LGHNA and CDR2 YSLEER. V was shortened by 3 bases and J by 5 bases, with 10 bases between the two germline ends. The CDR3 is made up of 13 amino acids. DNA for the CDR3: TGCGCCAGCAGCCAGGGGACAACGGAGACCCAGTACTTC. It codes for CASSQGTTETQYF.

The CDR3 spells CASSLVFTGLEETQYF. CDR3 DNA sequence: TGTGCCAGCAGCTTAGTCTTCACAGGGTTAGAAGAGACCCAGTACTTC. The genes are TRBV7-6 and TRBJ2-5; perhaps TRBD1 as D (6 bases). V lost 1 base, J lost 3 bases, and 15 bases lay in between. Germline V gene data show CDR1 as SGHVS and CDR2 as FNYEAQ. The CDR3 is 16 residues long.

This clone was found a few times. V gene TRBV10-1 combines with J gene TRBJ1-6, with a possible D match to TRBD1 (6 bases). V lost 3 bases to trimming and J lost 10 bases, with 16 bases between them. Per germline, CDR1 WNHNN and CDR2 SYGVQD (reference sequence). The CDR3 is made up of 15 amino acids. The CDR3 nucleotides are TGCGCCAGCAGTGACCTTTCTTCAGGGGACTCACCCCTCCACTTT. Amino acid sequence: CASSDLSSGDSPLHF.

V and J are TRBV11-3 and TRBJ1-6; a weak D match, TRBD1 (5 bases). The CDR3 sequence is 14 residues long. Trimming took 8 bases from V and 6 from J, leaving 14 bases between them. Germline lookup yields CDR1 SGHNT and CDR2 YENEEA. The CDR3 sequence: CASARGGVNSPLHF. The CDR3 DNA is TGTGCCAGCGCCCGTGGGGGGGTTAATTCACCCCTCCACTTT.

The V call is TRBV7-6, the J call TRBJ2-7; perhaps TRBD1 as D (5 bases). Trimming removed 1 base at V and 2 bases at J, with 18 bases between. CDR1 SGHVS and CDR2 FNYEAQ come from the germline V gene. CDR3 length: 17 residues. CDR3 sequence reads: CASSLGQGAIKTYEQYF. CDR3 nucleotide sequence: TGTGCCAGCAGCTTAGGTCAAGGGGCGATAAAAACCTACGAGCAGTACTTC.

Only a few counts were recorded for this clone. The V call is TRBV7-2, the J call TRBJ1-4; D remains ambiguous. Germline CDR1 reads SGHTA; CDR2 reads FQGNSA. The CDR3 spans 13 residues. Trimming took off 2 bases at V and 6 bases at J, with 7 bases between the two ends. CDR3 coding DNA: TGTGCCAGCAGCTTAATCCCCGATGAAAAACTGTTTTTT. Protein: CASSLIPDEKLFF.

The table lists this clone with a few counts. This sequence joins TRBV7-2 and TRBJ2-3, with a possible D match to TRBD1 (5 bases). Trimming removed 0 bases from V and 1 base from J, with 8 bases in between. The CDR3 runs 15 residues. Germline V CDR1 and CDR2: SGHTA, FQGNSA. CDR3 in amino acids: CASSLARVGTDTQYF. CDR3 in DNA: TGTGCCAGCAGCTTAGCCAGGGTTGGCACAGATACGCAGTATTTT. The variable domain in full, with the rest retrieved from reference TRBV7-2 and TRBJ2-3, is GAGVSQSPSNKVTEKGKDVELRCDPISGHTALYWYRQSLGQGLEFLIYFQGNSAPDKSGLPSDRFSAERTGGSVSTLTIQRTQQEDSAVYLCASSLARVGTDTQYFGPGTRLTVL.

V is TRBV20-1 and J is TRBJ2-1; TRBD1 might be the D (5 bases). V was clipped by 5 bases and J by 12 bases, with 14 bases between them. Per germline, CDR1 DFQATT and CDR2 SNEGSKA (reference sequence). The CDR3 extends over 11 amino acids. In nucleotides, the CDR3 is TGCAGTGCTCCCTTTCAGGGTGGGCAGTTCTTC. Protein: CSAPFQGGQFF.

The rearrangement uses TRBV3-1 (or the pseudogene TRBV3-2) and TRBJ1-6, with unresolved D. Germline loops: CDR1 LGHDT, CDR2 YNNKEL (reference sequence). The CDR3 has 15 residues. Deletions cut 1 base from V and 6 bases from J, with 10 bases between. The chain's CDR3 is CASSQASGSNSPLHF. CDR3 sequence (DNA): TGTGCCAGCAGCCAAGCTTCGGGATCTAATTCACCCCTCCACTTT.

The V gene is TRBV28, the J gene TRBJ1-2; 7 nucleotides line up with TRBD1. The CDR3 totals 13 residues. The V segment lost 9 bases and the J segment 0 bases; nucleotides outside the gene matches: 4. The germline V gene has CDR1 MDHEN and CDR2 SYDVKM. CDR3 in amino acids: CASGDSTNYGYTF. The CDR3 nucleotides are TGTGCCAGTGGGGACAGCACTAACTATGGCTACACCTTC.

The rearrangement joins TRBV28 to TRBJ1-1; 7 bases line up with TRBD1. The CDR3 is 15 amino acids. The V and J ends lost 5 bases and 3 bases, in that order; junction bases with no gene match: 9. CDR1 is MDHEN, CDR2 SYDVKM, per germline. The CDR3 DNA follows: TGTGCCAGCAGTCCCACCAGGGGGGTTTACACTGAAGCTTTCTTT. Its translation is CASSPTRGVYTEAFF.

The chain carries TRBV6-5 and TRBJ1-4; no definite D call. Per the germline V gene, CDR1 is MNHEY and CDR2 is SVGAGI. This CDR3 comprises 13 residues. V shed 0 bases and J shed 5 bases, with 4 bases lying between them. The CDR3 sequence: CASSYSLNEKLFF. CDR3 nucleotide sequence: TGTGCCAGCAGTTACTCCCTGAATGAAAAACTGTTTTTT.

J is TRBJ2-7 and V is TRBV9; no reliable D call. V lost 0 bases, J lost 0 bases, and 10 bases lay in between. CDR1 and CDR2 (germline): SGDLS, YYNGEE. The CDR3 has 15 residues. CDR3 DNA: TGTGCCAGCAGCGTAGGGCTGTCCCCCTCCTACGAGCAGTACTTC. This translates into CASSVGLSPSYEQYF.

In this sample, this clone turned up a few times. The genes are TRBV10-3 and TRBJ1-1, with 11 nucleotides matching TRBD1. V was clipped by 5 bases and J by 4 bases; unmatched bases: 6. Per the germline V gene, CDR1 is ENHRY and CDR2 is SYGVKD. The CDR3 covers 15 residues. The CDR3 DNA sequence: TGTGCCATCAGTTTAGGACAGGGGGCGGCCACTGAAGCTTTCTTT. Its translation is CAISLGQGAATEAFF.

This rearrangement joins TRBV4-3 to TRBJ1-4; D is undetermined. Trimming cost V 1 base and J 8 bases, with 5 bases left between them. The CDR3 totals 12 residues. Germline CDR1 reads LGHNA; CDR2 reads YSLEER. The CDR3 sequence: CASSQVEEKLFF. The CDR3 DNA reads TGCGCCAGCAGCCAAGTTGAGGAAAAACTGTTTTTT.

The chain joins TRBV5-1 to TRBJ2-5; 15 bases agree with TRBD2. This CDR3 region has 16 residues. Trimming at V came to 4 bases and at J to 5 bases, leaving 6 bases not matched to a gene. CDR1 and CDR2 from the germline V gene are SGHRS and YFSETQ. The CDR3 protein is CASSPGLAGGLETQYF. For the CDR3, the DNA is TGCGCCAGCAGCCCGGGACTAGCGGGAGGCCTGGAGACCCAGTACTTC.

This chain links TRBV6-2 or TRBV6-3 with TRBJ2-7; possible D gene TRBD2, 6 bases. Between the trimmed V and J ends, which lost 6 bases and 12 bases, there was a span of 21 bases. The CDR3 is made up of 13 amino acids. In germline, CDR1 is MNHEY, CDR2 SVGEGT. CDR3 sequence (DNA): TGTGCCAGCAGCCCGACTTTGGAGGGCCGACGGTACTTC. This sequence encodes CASSPTLEGRRYF.

This clone was found many times. V gene TRBV5-1 combines with J gene TRBJ1-1, with D unresolved. Trimming removed 4 bases from V and 1 base from J, with 8 bases in between. The germline V gene encodes CDR1 SGHRS and CDR2 YFSETQ. This CDR3 has 13 amino acids. CDR3 residues: CASSVTGNTEAFF. The CDR3 DNA reads as TGCGCCAGCAGCGTGACGGGGAACACTGAAGCTTTCTTT. The variable domain in full, completed from reference TRBV5-1 and TRBJ1-1, reads KAGVTQTPRYLIKTRGQQVTLSCSPISGHRSVSWYQQTPGQGLQFLFEYFSETQRNKGNFPGRFSGRQFSNSRSEMNVSTLELGDSALYLCASSVTGNTEAFFGQGTRLTVV.

V is TRBV29-1 and J is TRBJ1-2, with D perhaps matching TRBD1 (6 bases). Trimming removed 4 bases from V and 2 bases from J, with 8 bases in between. CDR3 length equals 12 residues. Germline V gene lookup returns CDR1 SQVTM and CDR2 ANQGSEA. The CDR3 coding sequence is TGCAGCGTTGTTCAGGGGAACTATGGCTACACCTTC. It translates to CSVVQGNYGYTF. The full variable domain, completed using reference TRBV29-1 and TRBJ1-2, is SAVISQKPSRDICQRGTSLTIQCQVDSQVTMMFWYRQQPGQSLTLIATANQGSEATYESGFVIDKFPISRPNLTFSTLTVSNMSPEDSSIYLCSVVQGNYGYTFGSGTRLTVV.

The V and J genes are TRBV7-2 and TRBJ2-1; 7 positions agree with TRBD1. The J segment lost 6 bases and the V segment lost 5 bases, leaving 10 bases of the junction unmatched. CDR3 length: 15 residues. In germline, CDR1 is SGHTA, CDR2 FQGNSA. CDR3 bases: TGTGCCAGCAGCCCCAGACAGGGCTCTAGCAATGAGCAGTTCTTC. As protein: CASSPRQGSSNEQFF.

This chain joins TRBV29-1 and TRBJ2-7, with D possibly matching TRBD1 (6 bases). The CDR3 extends over 14 amino acids. Germline values: CDR1 SQVTM, CDR2 ANQGSEA. V lost 4 bases, J lost 7 bases, and 20 bases lay in between. The CDR3 DNA sequence: TGCAGCGTTGCTTGGGGGCCGCCTCCCTTGGAGCAGTACTTC. Translation gives CSVAWGPPPLEQYF.

The chain recombines TRBV14 with TRBJ1-1; D uncertain. Trimming removed 4 bases from V and 0 bases from J, with 12 bases in between. Germline CDR1 is SGHDN and CDR2 is FVKESK. The CDR3 is 15 residues long. CDR3 sequence: CASSRKHRLNTEAFF. CDR3 nucleotides: TGTGCCAGCAGCCGTAAGCATCGATTGAACACTGAAGCTTTCTTT.

V gene TRBV5-1 combines with J gene TRBJ2-1; 8 bases are shared with TRBD1. The germline V gene has CDR1 SGHRS and CDR2 YFSETQ. V dropped 1 base and J dropped 7; count of bases not matched to a gene: 4. There are 14 residues in the CDR3. CDR3: CASSLLQGVNEQFF. DNA of the CDR3: TGCGCCAGCAGCTTGCTACAGGGGGTTAATGAGCAGTTCTTC.

The chain couples TRBV7-9 to TRBJ1-1, with no clear D. The CDR3 is 13 residues long. CDR1 and CDR2 from the germline V gene are SEHNR and FQNEAQ (reference sequence). V was cut by 2 bases and J by 3 bases, with 7 bases left in between. The CDR3 here is CASSLSDYTEAFF. The CDR3 DNA is TGTGCCAGCAGCTTATCAGACTACACTGAAGCTTTCTTT.

The chain has TRBV2 and TRBJ2-2; the D gene is possibly TRBD2 (5 bases). The CDR3 runs to 13 residues. V lost 9 bases and J 6 bases, leaving 14 bases between the germline ends. Germline assignment: CDR1 SNHLY and CDR2 FYNNEI. CDR3 DNA: TGTGCCAGACGACCGGGGTCGCCCGGGGAGCTGTTTTTT. Its protein product is CARRPGSPGELFF.